The clone carrying this T cell receptor (beta chain) has only one observation. Antigen unknown. Clones were sequenced by immunoSEQ multiplex PCR, and TCRdb holds only the in-frame ones, with some missing. The sample has 40,000 to 50,000 clones; 88% are singletons. The CDR3 has 15 amino acids. J was trimmed by 4 bases and V by 4 bases; bases with no gene match: 6. Germline V gene data show CDR1 as SGDLS and CDR2 as YYNGEE. This entry is derived from a study of OX40 agonist ivuxolimab in advanced cancers. Study-wide results and caveats: Among the lowest peripheral clonal expansion occurred in 0.1-3.0 mg/kg partial responders. In the expanded peripheral T cells, antigen specificity was never determined.

Drawing of blood for sampling happened at baseline, at cycle 4 day 1, and at cycle 7 day 1. Source: CD4+ or CD8+ T cells sorted from blood, taken in a trial of the OX40 agonist ivuxolimab. The source is an adult with an advanced solid tumor such as melanoma, head and neck, liver or kidney cancer. The chain is built from TRBV9 and TRBJ2-1; 9 positions agree with TRBD1. The CDR3, as DNA: TGTGCCAGCAGCATTACAGGGGGCGTATACAATGAGCAGTTCTTC. This sequence encodes CASSITGGVYNEQFF.